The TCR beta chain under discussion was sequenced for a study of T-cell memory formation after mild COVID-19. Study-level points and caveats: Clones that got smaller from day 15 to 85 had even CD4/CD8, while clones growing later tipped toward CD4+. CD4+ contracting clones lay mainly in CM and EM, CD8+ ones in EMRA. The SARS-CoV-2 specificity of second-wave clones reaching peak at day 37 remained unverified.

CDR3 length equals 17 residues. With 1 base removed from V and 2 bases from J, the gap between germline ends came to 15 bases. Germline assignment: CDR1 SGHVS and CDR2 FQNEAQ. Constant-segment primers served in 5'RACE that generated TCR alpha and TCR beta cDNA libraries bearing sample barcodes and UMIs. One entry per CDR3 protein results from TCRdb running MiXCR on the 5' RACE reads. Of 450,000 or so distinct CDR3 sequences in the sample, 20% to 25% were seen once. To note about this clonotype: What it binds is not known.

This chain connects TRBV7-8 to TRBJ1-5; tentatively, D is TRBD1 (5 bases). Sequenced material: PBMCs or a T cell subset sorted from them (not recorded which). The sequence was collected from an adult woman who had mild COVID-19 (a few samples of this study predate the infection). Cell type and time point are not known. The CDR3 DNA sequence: TGTGCCAGCAGCTTAGAGGAGGGGTCCTATGGCAATCAGCCCCAGCATTTT. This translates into CASSLEEGSYGNQPQHF. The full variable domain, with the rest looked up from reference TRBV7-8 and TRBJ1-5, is GAGVSQSPRYKVAKRGQDVALRCDPISGHVSLFWYQQALGQGPEFLTYFQNEAQLDKSGLPSDRFFAERPEGSVSTLKIQRTQQEDSAVYLCASSLEEGSYGNQPQHFGDGTRLSIL.